This entry concerns a single TCR beta chain. Its cognate antigen is unknown. Everyone who donated was a healthy Caucasian. This sample stems from a study of identical twins. Study results and limitations: Zero-insertion analyses might be partly confounded by invariant T cells like MAIT and iNKT.

The junction had 11 bases not matched to a gene; V was cut back by 6 bases and J by 9 bases. CDR3 size: 14 residues. CDR1 is SGHTA, CDR2 FQGNSA, per germline. TCRdb reprocessed the 5' RACE reads via MiXCR and lists one record per CDR3 protein. The sample carries about 520,000 distinct CDR3 sequences, approximately 22% recorded once. The same sample was also used in a study of T cells expressing NK-cell markers. That work states: Several experiments added an anti-gamma-delta TCR antibody to sort only alpha-beta TCR T cells. Top CD8+ clonotypes included the dominant CD3+CD56+NKG2C+ clonotypes in five to seven donors.

The sequenced sample consisted of CD4+ T cells sorted from blood. V gene TRBV7-2 combines with J gene TRBJ2-1, with 7 bases identical to TRBD2. The clonotype was recovered from a woman aged 18-29 years in good health. The CDR3 spells CASRYGLGGAEQFF. The CDR3 nucleotides are TGTGCCAGCAGGTACGGACTAGGAGGGGCTGAGCAGTTCTTC.